The 17 T cell receptor beta chains reported below all come from one sample, sequenced in a study of blood T cells in healthy people across ages (dated by TCRdb to between 2014 and 2017). The method was 5' RACE. Instrument on record: Illumina HiSeq 2500. A second about 7 to 12 cycle PCR used a sample-barcoded 5' primer and a J-beta primer mix. The raw public reads went through TCRdb reprocessing: fastp at Q25, MiXCR clone calling, in-frame beta chains kept. Rows are unified per CDR3 protein, each entry keeping the most common DNA and genes. In this sample the table shows more than 900,000 distinct CDR3 sequences, approximately 25% of which occur a single time. About 0.69% of the sample goes to the ten largest clones. These same data were also listed under a study on T cells of mothers and their children.

Sequencing was done on a sample of blood. The receptors were gathered from a girl aged 2 to 9 in good health.

The V gene is TRBV2, the J gene TRBJ2-5, with D possibly being TRBD2 (6 bases). CDR1 and CDR2 from the germline V gene are SNHLY and FYNNEI. The germline V and J ends were trimmed by 4 bases and 13 bases, with 10 bases remaining between them. CDR3 length equals 10 residues. CDR3: CASSGLDRYF. The CDR3 nucleotides read TGTGCCAGCAGTGGACTAGACCGGTACTTC.

This clonotype was observed a few times. The chain employs TRBV6-5 and TRBJ2-1; D is uncertain. The V end was cut by 0 bases, the J end by 0 bases, with 12 bases between. This CDR3 region has 17 residues. CDR1 and CDR2 (germline): MNHEY, SVGAGI. The CDR3 reads CASSYSRDPSSYNEQFF. DNA for the CDR3: TGTGCCAGCAGTTACTCGCGTGACCCGAGCTCCTACAATGAGCAGTTCTTC.

This clonotype was counted a few times. The V call is TRBV13, the J call TRBJ2-6; no clear D. The CDR3 is 18 residues long. The ends were cut back, 5 bases at V and 1 base at J, with 18 bases in the middle. Germline-derived CDR1 and CDR2 are PRHDT and FYEKMQ (reference sequence). The CDR3 region is CASSTLDQIVSGANVLTF. The CDR3 coding sequence is TGTGCCAGCAGCACCCTGGACCAGATCGTTTCTGGGGCCAACGTCCTGACTTTC.

The rearrangement links TRBV7-2 to TRBJ1-2, with D tentatively TRBD1 (6 bases). The germline V gene has CDR1 SGHTA and CDR2 FQGNSA. The CDR3 length is 16 residues. Trimming pared 6 bases from V and 7 bases from J, leaving 24 bases between. This CDR3 reads CASSFPGVWGAPGYTF. The CDR3 DNA follows: TGTGCCAGCAGTTTCCCAGGCGTTTGGGGGGCGCCTGGCTACACCTTC.

This clonotype showed up just a few times. The J gene is TRBJ2-4, the V gene TRBV28; unclear D gene. V was shortened by 8 bases and J by 0 bases, with 8 bases between the two germline ends. CDR3 size: 13 residues. CDR1 and CDR2 from the germline V gene are MDHEN and SYDVKM. CDR3 protein: CASSTLAKNIQYF. Here the CDR3 DNA reads TGTGCCAGCTCCACCCTAGCCAAAAACATTCAGTACTTC.

This clonotype was counted a few times. This may be a read error: a much more frequent sequence differs by one nucleotide. The chain carries TRBV2 and TRBJ1-4; D is uncertain. CDR3 size: 12 residues. Trimming removed 7 bases from V and 5 bases from J, with 8 bases in between. Looked up from germline, CDR1 is SNHLY and CDR2 is FYNNEI. The chain's CDR3 is CASKGPNEKLFF. In nucleotides, the CDR3 is TGTGCCAGCAAAGGGCCCAATGAAAAACTGTTTTTT.

This clonotype appeared a single time. As DNA, the CDR3 is TGTGCCAGCAGTTACAGGGACGGAGCTGACCATGAGCAGTTCTTC. Protein: CASSYRDGADHEQFF. V is TRBV6-2 or TRBV6-3 and J is TRBJ2-5; D tentatively reads TRBD1 or TRBD2 (5 bases each). The assigned J gene may be wrong: the sequence end matches TRBJ2-1 better. The CDR3 runs 15 residues. The V gene's germline CDR1 is MNHEY and CDR2 SVGEGT.

This clonotype appeared many times. V usage is TRBV9 and J usage is TRBJ2-1; no clear D. This CDR3 spans 10 amino acids. Between the trimmed V and J ends, which lost 5 bases and 8 bases, there was a span of 5 bases. From germline, CDR1 is SGDLS and CDR2 YYNGEE. The CDR3 DNA is TGTGCCAGCAGTGGAGATGAGCAGTTCTTC. Translating it yields CASSGDEQFF.

The V and J genes are TRBV7-2 and TRBJ1-6, with TRBD1 as a possible D gene (5 bases). CDR3 length: 14 residues. Germline lookup yields CDR1 SGHTA and CDR2 FQGNSA. V dropped 6 bases and J dropped 7 bases, with 13 bases sitting between them. This CDR3 reads CASSHDRLNSPLHF. In DNA form, the CDR3 reads TGTGCCAGCAGTCATGACAGATTAAATTCACCCCTCCACTTT.

This clonotype was counted between two and nine times. This sequence joins TRBV6-6 and TRBJ2-5; D gene uncertain. The DNA end is a closer match to TRBJ2-7, so the J assignment may be wrong. Germline-derived CDR1 and CDR2 are MNHNY and SVGAGI (reference sequence). This CDR3 spans 13 amino acids. For the CDR3, the DNA is TGTGCCAGCAGCCTTTCCCTTGACTACGAGCAGTACTTC. This codes for CASSLSLDYEQYF.

This clonotype was seen once. V and J are TRBV5-1 and TRBJ2-5, with D tentatively TRBD2 (6 bases). The germline gives CDR1 SGHRS, CDR2 YFSETQ. This CDR3 spans 14 amino acids. Trimming left V 4 bases short and J 1 base short, with 11 bases between. As DNA, the CDR3 is TGCGCCAGCAGCGGGGGAGGAATCCAAGAGACCCAGTACTTC. Encoded protein: CASSGGGIQETQYF. Full variable domain (rest looked up from reference TRBV5-1 and TRBJ2-5): KAGVTQTPRYLIKTRGQQVTLSCSPISGHRSVSWYQQTPGQGLQFLFEYFSETQRNKGNFPGRFSGRQFSNSRSEMNVSTLELGDSALYLCASSGGGIQETQYFGPGTRLLVL.

The chain is built from TRBV28 and TRBJ2-5; 12 bases align to TRBD1. The CDR3 covers 16 residues. V dropped 5 bases and J dropped 5; count of bases not matched to a gene: 9. Looked up from germline, CDR1 is MDHEN and CDR2 is SYDVKM. CDR3 loop: CASSETGTGGRETQYF. CDR3 coding DNA: TGTGCCAGCAGTGAAACCGGGACAGGGGGCAGGGAGACCCAGTACTTC.

This clonotype was picked up one time. An end of the junction differs from the germline gene, which may be a read error. V gene TRBV29-1 combines with J gene TRBJ2-7, with 7 bases that match TRBD1. CDR3 length: 15 amino acids. Per germline, CDR1 SQVTM and CDR2 ANQGSEA. The CDR3 DNA is TGCAGCGTCGAAGGGGAGACAGGGACGGGCTACGAGCAGTACTTC. Translating it yields CSVEGETGTGYEQYF.

The chain has TRBV20-1 and TRBJ2-3, with TRBD2 matching over 9 bases. Germline V lookup: CDR1 DFQATT, CDR2 SNEGSKA (reference sequence). This CDR3 comprises 15 residues. The junction had 8 bases not matched to a gene; V was cut back by 3 bases and J by 4 bases. For the CDR3, the DNA is TGCAGTGCTAGGAAAGGACTAGCGTATCCAGATACGCAGTATTTT. Protein: CSARKGLAYPDTQYF.

The genes are TRBV7-2 and TRBJ2-5; 8 bases agree with TRBD2. J gave up 2 bases and V 4 bases, and 12 bases lay outside the gene matches. The germline CDR1 and CDR2 sequences are SGHTA and FQGNSA. The CDR3 consists of 17 residues. The CDR3 here is CASSSGPGGRLQETQYF. Written as DNA, the CDR3 is TGTGCCAGCAGCTCCGGGCCAGGCGGGAGGCTTCAAGAGACCCAGTACTTC.

This chain joins TRBV7-9 and TRBJ2-5; 7 bases match TRBD1. TRBJ2-7 explains the end of the DNA better; the J call may be wrong. The CDR3 is 16 amino acids. CDR1 is SEHNR and CDR2 is FQNEAQ in the germline V gene (reference sequence). The CDR3 loop is CASSLASGGTTYEQYF. CDR3 coding DNA: TGTGCCAGCAGCTTAGCCTCAGGGGGAACCACCTACGAGCAGTACTTC.

The rearrangement links TRBV4-1 to TRBJ2-7; D is perhaps TRBD1 or TRBD2 (5 bases each). V was shortened by 1 base and J by 6 bases, with 13 bases between the two germline ends. Germline values: CDR1 MGHRA, CDR2 YSYEKL. The CDR3 is made up of 14 amino acids. CDR3 sequence (DNA): TGCGCCAGCAGCCAAGCTCCGGGGCAGATCGAGCAGTACTTC. Translation gives CASSQAPGQIEQYF.